These 25 T cell receptor beta chains originate from one sample sequenced in a study of CD8+ T cells in alopecia areata. Sequencing templates came from extracted RNA that was reverse transcribed into cDNA. Some clones are missing from TCRdb's copy, which holds only in-frame ones; the method was immunoSEQ multiplex PCR. The sample records around 150,000 clones, 65% to 90% being singletons. As to treatment: oral pan-JAK inhibitor, 5-10 mg twice daily. The sample here was CD8+ T cells sorted from blood, taken at week 4, from a patient treated with tofacitinib. Receptor source: a human donor with alopecia areata.

The rearrangement links TRBV7-2 to TRBJ1-1; no reliable D call. Germline V gene data show CDR1 as SGHTA and CDR2 as FQGNSA. V gave up 5 bases and J gave up 5 bases, with 12 bases separating them. The CDR3 totals 13 residues. The CDR3 bases are TGTGCCAGCAGCCAGACGGGGAGGACTGAAGCTTTCTTT. Translating gives CASSQTGRTEAFF.

This clone showed up just a few times. V is TRBV7-9 and J is TRBJ2-7; no reliable D call. The CDR3 is made up of 13 amino acids. V shed 5 bases and J shed 6 bases, with 14 bases lying between them. CDR1 is SEHNR and CDR2 is FQNEAQ in the germline V gene (reference sequence). The CDR3 sequence: CASSREVRSEQYF. CDR3 DNA sequence: TGTGCCAGCAGCCGAGAGGTCCGTAGCGAGCAGTACTTC.

V is TRBV5-4 and J is TRBJ2-1; D may be TRBD1 (6 bases). Germline V gene sequence: CDR1 SGHNT, CDR2 YYREEE (reference sequence). V was pared by 3 bases and J by 9 bases, with 22 bases between. The CDR3 is 16 residues long. Here the CDR3 reads CASSSTAGAFRVEQFF. The CDR3, as DNA: TGTGCCAGCAGCTCAACCGCAGGGGCTTTTAGGGTTGAGCAGTTCTTC.

This clone is a singleton in its sample. The V gene is TRBV4-1, the J gene TRBJ2-3, with D possibly TRBD2 on 5 matching bases. The ends were cut back, 0 bases at V and 6 bases at J, with 13 bases in the middle. CDR3 length equals 15 residues. Germline V gene data show CDR1 as MGHRA and CDR2 as YSYEKL. The CDR3 sequence: CASSQEGNPGDTQYF. The CDR3 nucleotides are TGCGCCAGCAGCCAAGAAGGAAACCCGGGGGATACGCAGTATTTT.

The gene calls are TRBV9 and TRBJ2-7; tentative D call: TRBD1 (6 bases). The CDR3 is 14 residues long. From germline, CDR1 is SGDLS and CDR2 YYNGEE. Trimming shortened V by 0 bases and J by 3 bases, and 10 bases separated the two germline ends. DNA for the CDR3: TGTGCCAGCAGCGTAGCAGGGGATGACTACGAGCAGTACTTC. Amino acids: CASSVAGDDYEQYF.

This rearrangement joins TRBV13 to TRBJ2-7; TRBD2 is a possible D gene (6 bases). Trimming pared 3 bases from V and 7 bases from J, leaving 13 bases between. Germline-derived CDR1 and CDR2 are PRHDT and FYEKMQ (reference sequence). CDR3 length: 13 amino acids. The DNA of the CDR3 is TGTGCCAGCAGCTTGGTCCGGGCGGGGGAGCAGTACTTC. Residues: CASSLVRAGEQYF.

The rearrangement links TRBV30 to TRBJ2-3; TRBD2 matches at 10 bases. Germline V gene lookup returns CDR1 GTSNPN and CDR2 SVGIG (reference sequence). With 4 bases clipped from V and 0 bases from J, the junction kept 4 bases outside the gene matches. The CDR3 has 15 residues. The DNA of the CDR3 is TGTGCCTGGACTAGCGGGGGCTCTAGCACAGATACGCAGTATTTT. Translating gives CAWTSGGSSTDTQYF.

Concerning this clone: Additional DNA sequences in this sample encode the identical CDR3. This chain joins TRBV5-1 and TRBJ2-7; 8 bases map to TRBD1. Unmatched junction bases numbered 4, after V lost 0 bases and J lost 5 bases. The CDR3 covers 14 residues. Germline lookup yields CDR1 SGHRS and CDR2 YFSETQ. The CDR3: CASSLGQGANEQYF. CDR3 coding DNA: TGCGCCAGCAGCTTGGGTCAGGGGGCCAACGAGCAGTACTTC. The full variable domain, completed using reference TRBV5-1 and TRBJ2-7, is KAGVTQTPRYLIKTRGQQVTLSCSPISGHRSVSWYQQTPGQGLQFLFEYFSETQRNKGNFPGRFSGRQFSNSRSEMNVSTLELGDSALYLCASSLGQGANEQYFGPGTRLTVT.

V usage is TRBV29-1 and J usage is TRBJ2-1; a weak D match, TRBD2 (6 bases). The V and J ends lost 7 bases and 0 bases respectively, with 10 bases between them. Germline V gene lookup returns CDR1 SQVTM and CDR2 ANQGSEA. The CDR3 is 13 amino acids. In nucleotides, the CDR3 is TGCAGCGAATTGACTAGCTCCTACAATGAGCAGTTCTTC. This sequence encodes CSELTSSYNEQFF.

The chain joins TRBV21-1 to TRBJ1-1; TRBD1, the D gene given by the table, was not confirmed from the DNA. TRBV21-1 is noted as a pseudogene. The CDR3 has 18 residues. This CDR3 is CASSTRAVSGALGAEAFF. The CDR3 DNA reads TGTGCCAGCAGCACAAGGGCAGTGTCAGGGGCCCTCGGGGCTGAAGCTTTCTTT.

This clone was seen a single time. J is TRBJ1-2 and V is TRBV7-2, with D unclear. Per the germline V gene, CDR1 is SGHTA and CDR2 is FQGNSA. The V gene lost 1 base and the J gene lost 2 bases, with 11 bases spanning the gap. The CDR3 has 15 residues. Here the CDR3 DNA reads TGTGCCAGCAGCTTAGATTTTGGCTTGAACTATGGCTACACCTTC. It encodes CASSLDFGLNYGYTF.

The V and J genes are TRBV27 and TRBJ2-1, with D possibly matching TRBD2 (7 bases). This CDR3 spans 15 amino acids. Trimming took 8 bases from V and 8 from J, leaving 22 bases between them. Germline V gene sequence: CDR1 MNHEY, CDR2 SMNVEV (reference sequence). The CDR3 is CASSLEQGGTDEQFF. CDR3 coding DNA: TGTGCCAGCTCGCTTGAACAGGGAGGGACGGATGAGCAGTTCTTC.

This rearrangement joins TRBV13 to TRBJ2-4; perhaps TRBD1 as D (6 bases). Per germline, CDR1 PRHDT and CDR2 FYEKMQ (reference sequence). The CDR3 has 15 residues. With 7 bases removed from V and 3 bases from J, the gap between germline ends came to 16 bases. CDR3 protein: CASTASQGSKNIQYF. The CDR3 DNA follows: TGTGCCAGCACCGCCTCTCAGGGGAGCAAAAACATTCAGTACTTC.

This clone came up once. The CDR3 sequence is CSVEEKYFTDTQYF. The CDR3 nucleotides are TGCAGCGTTGAGGAAAAATACTTCACAGATACGCAGTATTTT. This sequence joins TRBV29-1 and TRBJ2-3; no clear D. CDR3 length: 14 amino acids. V dropped 3 bases and J dropped 2 bases, with 12 bases sitting between them. Germline V gene lookup returns CDR1 SQVTM and CDR2 ANQGSEA.

V is TRBV18 and J is TRBJ2-3; D gene uncertain. This CDR3 is 13 amino acids long. V lost 0 bases to trimming and J lost 6 bases, with 7 bases between them. Per germline, CDR1 KGHSH and CDR2 LQKENI. The CDR3 loop reads CASSPPSGDTQYF. CDR3 bases: TGTGCCAGCTCACCACCGAGTGGTGATACGCAGTATTTT.

The chain's CDR3 is CASSLGYSTDTQYF. The CDR3 nucleotides are TGTGCCAGCAGCTTGGGGTATAGCACAGATACGCAGTATTTT. The chain links TRBV7-2 to TRBJ2-3; D remains ambiguous. The germline V gene encodes CDR1 SGHTA and CDR2 FQGNSA. The CDR3 has 14 residues. V lost 3 bases, J lost 0 bases, and 7 bases lay in between.

V gene TRBV30 combines with J gene TRBJ1-4; 12 bases align to TRBD1. V dropped 8 bases and J dropped 4; count of bases not matched to a gene: 5. CDR1 is GTSNPN and CDR2 is SVGIG in the germline V gene (reference sequence). The length of the CDR3 is 14 residues. CDR3 region: CAGDRGHGNEKLFF. CDR3 sequence (DNA): TGTGCCGGGGACAGGGGGCATGGTAATGAAAAACTGTTTTTT.

The genes are TRBV2 and TRBJ1-1; D gene ambiguous. Trimming removed 0 bases from V and 0 bases from J, with 8 bases in between. The germline gives CDR1 SNHLY, CDR2 FYNNEI. The CDR3 runs to 15 residues. Here the CDR3 DNA reads TGTGCCAGCAGTGAAGCCCAGAGTATGAACACTGAAGCTTTCTTT. It translates to CASSEAQSMNTEAFF.

The chain employs TRBV7-2 and TRBJ2-7; TRBD1 is a possible D gene (6 bases). Germline CDR1 SGHTA, CDR2 FQGNSA. This CDR3 region has 15 residues. V was clipped by 6 bases and J by 0 bases, with 15 bases between them. This CDR3 reads CASREGLGGSYEQYF. In nucleotides, the CDR3 is TGTGCCAGCAGGGAAGGGTTAGGGGGCTCCTACGAGCAGTACTTC. Full variable domain (remainder filled in from reference TRBV7-2 and TRBJ2-7): GAGVSQSPSNKVTEKGKDVELRCDPISGHTALYWYRQSLGQGLEFLIYFQGNSAPDKSGLPSDRFSAERTGGSVSTLTIQRTQQEDSAVYLCASREGLGGSYEQYFGPGTRLTVT.

This clone has just one count. The rearrangement joins TRBV19 to TRBJ2-7, with 8 nucleotides matching TRBD1. There are 15 residues in the CDR3. The germline CDR1 and CDR2 sequences are LNHDA and SQIVND (reference sequence). Trimming took 5 bases from V and 0 from J; bases not matched to a gene: 6. The CDR3 protein is CASSPRDRSSYEQYF. CDR3 nucleotides: TGTGCCAGTAGTCCCCGGGACAGGTCCTCCTACGAGCAGTACTTC.

The rearrangement links TRBV27 to TRBJ2-7, with a tentative D call TRBD2 (6 bases). V gave up 5 bases and J gave up 3 bases, with 17 bases separating them. The CDR3 covers 15 residues. Germline lookup yields CDR1 MNHEY and CDR2 SMNVEV (reference sequence). For the CDR3, the DNA is TGTGCCAGCAGTCCATCCGGGACTCGATTCTACGAGCAGTACTTC. It translates to CASSPSGTRFYEQYF.

The CDR3 is CASSSFVTGTVGEKLFF. For the CDR3, the DNA is TGTGCCAGCAGCTCTTTCGTAACCGGGACAGTAGGTGAAAAACTGTTTTTT. The genes are TRBV11-2 and TRBJ1-4; the match to TRBD1 covers 7 bases. Germline CDR1 is SGHAT and CDR2 is FQNNGV. The CDR3 contains 17 residues. V was clipped by 4 bases and J by 7 bases; unmatched bases: 15.

This clone was counted a single time. The chain couples TRBV7-3 to TRBJ1-2; 7 nucleotides match TRBD1. The CDR3 runs 14 residues. V lost 0 bases, J lost 8 bases, and 6 bases stayed unmatched. Germline values: CDR1 SGHTA, CDR2 FQGTGA. CDR3 DNA sequence: TGTGCCAGCAGCTTAACAGGGGGCGCGGAGGGCTACACCTTC. Translation: CASSLTGGAEGYTF. The full variable domain, its missing parts supplied by reference TRBV7-3 and TRBJ1-2, is GAGVSQTPSNKVTEKGKYVELRCDPISGHTALYWYRQSLGQGPEFLIYFQGTGAADDSGLPNDRFFAVRPEGSVSTLKIQRTERGDSAVYLCASSLTGGAEGYTFGSGTRLTVV.

The gene calls are TRBV6-5 and TRBJ2-3; 9 positions match TRBD2. The CDR3 sequence is 13 residues long. J lost 4 bases, V lost 5 bases, and 1 base had no gene match. Germline values: CDR1 MNHEY, CDR2 SVGAGI. The CDR3 region is CASSIAGADTQYF. The CDR3 nucleotides read TGTGCCAGCAGTATAGCGGGGGCAGATACGCAGTATTTT.

The chain couples TRBV18 to TRBJ2-1, with D possibly being TRBD1 (5 bases). The CDR3 runs to 16 residues. The germline gives CDR1 KGHSH, CDR2 LQKENI. V dropped 2 bases and J dropped 4 bases, with 15 bases sitting between them. Here the CDR3 DNA reads TGTGCCAGCTCACCAACCCGCGAGACAGCTTACAATGAGCAGTTCTTC. Protein product: CASSPTRETAYNEQFF.